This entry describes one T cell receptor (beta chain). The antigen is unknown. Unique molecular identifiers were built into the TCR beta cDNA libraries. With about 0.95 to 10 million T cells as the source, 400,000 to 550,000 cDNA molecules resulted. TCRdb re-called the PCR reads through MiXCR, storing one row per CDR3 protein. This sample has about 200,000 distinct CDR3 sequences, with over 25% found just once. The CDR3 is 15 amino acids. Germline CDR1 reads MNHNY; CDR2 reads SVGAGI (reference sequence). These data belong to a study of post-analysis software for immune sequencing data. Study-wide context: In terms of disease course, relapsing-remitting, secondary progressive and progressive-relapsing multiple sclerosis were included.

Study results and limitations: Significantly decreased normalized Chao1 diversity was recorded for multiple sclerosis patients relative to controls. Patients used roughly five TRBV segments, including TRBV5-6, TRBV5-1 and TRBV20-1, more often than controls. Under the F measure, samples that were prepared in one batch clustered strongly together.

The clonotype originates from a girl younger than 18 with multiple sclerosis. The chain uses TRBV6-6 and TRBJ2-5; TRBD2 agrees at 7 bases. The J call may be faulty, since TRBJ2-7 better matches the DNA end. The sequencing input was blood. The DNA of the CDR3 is TGTGCCAGCACCGCGGGAGAAGGCCACTTCAACGAGCAGTACTTC. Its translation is CASTAGEGHFNEQYF.